Listed below are T cell receptor beta chains from one sample, sequenced in a study of shared T cell receptors in the human thymus. Here immunoSEQ multiplex PCR was the method, and the copy in TCRdb shows in-frame clones only, minus some. Of approximately 400,000 clones listed, 95% are singletons. The sequenced sample was thymocytes. All receptors come from a human donor. Each CDR3 is given with its conserved first and last residue. D genes are given only for firm matches. Some rows mark clone size as missing; the rest say once, few, many or name a class of expanded clone.

J gene,clone size,V gene,D gene,CDR3 protein,CDR3 DNA
TRBJ2-1,.,TRBV7-3,.,CASSPPRGSGILGEQFF,TGTGCCAGCAGCCCCCCCCGAGGTAGCGGTATTTTGGGTGAGCAGTTCTTC
TRBJ2-3,once,TRBV9,.,CASSTDTQYF,TGTGCCAGCAGCACAGATACGCAGTATTTT
TRBJ2-1,.,TRBV2,TRBD2,CASSGGRGEQFF,TGTGCCAGCAGCGGGGGGAGAGGTGAGCAGTTCTTC
TRBJ2-1,.,TRBV6-1,.,CASSESISGNEQFF,TGTGCCAGCAGTGAAAGTATTAGCGGAAATGAGCAGTTCTTC
TRBJ2-1,.,TRBV7-2,TRBD2,CASSTPGPSGRVLNEQFF,TGTGCCAGCAGCACCCCCGGTCCTAGCGGGAGGGTTTTGAATGAGCAGTTCTTC
TRBJ2-1,.,TRBV7-8,.,CASSSPGPYNEQFF,TGTGCCAGCAGCAGTCCGGGGCCCTACAATGAGCAGTTCTTC
TRBJ2-2,.,TRBV11-1,TRBD1,CASSLTGATGELFF,TGTGCCAGCAGCTTGACAGGGGCCACCGGGGAGCTGTTTTTT
TRBJ2-4,.,TRBV5-6,.,CASSWASGTQLNDKNIQYF,TGTGCCAGCAGCTGGGCTTCCGGGACTCAACTAAACGACAAAAACATTCAGTACTTC
TRBJ1-4,.,TRBV19,TRBD1,CASSIPQGATNEKLFF,TGTGCCAGTAGTATTCCTCAGGGGGCGACTAATGAAAAACTGTTTTTT
TRBJ1-5,.,TRBV6-5,TRBD1,CASRDDRASNQPQHF,TGTGCCAGCAGAGATGACAGGGCCTCTAATCAGCCCCAGCATTTT
TRBJ2-7,.,TRBV2,.,CASSPQGGGYEQYF,TGTGCCAGCAGCCCACAGGGAGGAGGCTACGAGCAGTACTTC
TRBJ2-7,.,TRBV28,.,CASSLVVQGHSYEQYF,TGTGCCAGCAGTTTAGTAGTTCAGGGGCACTCCTACGAGCAGTACTTC
TRBJ1-2,.,TRBV10-2,.,CASSPRLEYYGYTF,TGCGCCAGCAGCCCCCGACTGGAATACTATGGCTACACCTTC
TRBJ2-3,.,TRBV10-3,TRBD1,CATGYPPRQGAWDTQYF,TGTGCCACGGGGTACCCTCCACGGCAGGGGGCTTGGGATACGCAGTATTTT
TRBJ2-7,.,TRBV18,.,CASSPGQSYEQYF,TGTGCCAGCTCACCCGGACAGTCCTACGAGCAGTACTTC
TRBJ2-7,once,TRBV7-2,TRBD2,CASSPRLTSPSGSHEQYF,TGTGCCAGCAGCCCCCGCTTGACCAGTCCTAGCGGGAGTCACGAGCAGTACTTC
TRBJ2-5,.,TRBV6-4,.,CASSDSKALQETQYF,TGTGCCAGCAGTGACTCGAAGGCCCTACAAGAGACCCAGTACTTC
TRBJ2-7,.,TRBV10-1,TRBD2,CASSSHGLAGLYEQYF,TGCGCCAGCAGTTCCCACGGACTAGCGGGGCTCTACGAGCAGTACTTC
TRBJ1-2,.,TRBV5-1,.,CASSLPKDTSDYGYTF,TGCGCCAGCAGCCTACCCAAGGACACTTCTGACTATGGCTACACCTTC
TRBJ1-2,.,TRBV6-4,TRBD1,CATSQGGDYGYTF,TGTGCCACCAGCCAGGGGGGGGACTATGGCTACACCTTC
TRBJ2-1,.,TRBV4-2,.,CASSQDRLGAGNEQFF,TGTGCCAGCAGCCAAGATCGCCTAGGTGCGGGGAATGAGCAGTTCTTC
TRBJ2-6,.,TRBV4-3,.,CASSREPGQQSSGANVLTF,TGCGCCAGCAGCCGAGAACCGGGACAACAGAGCTCTGGGGCCAACGTCCTGACTTTC
TRBJ1-4,.,TRBV11-2,.,CASSRRDRATNEKLFF,TGTGCCAGCAGCAGACGAGACAGAGCAACTAATGAAAAACTGTTTTTT
TRBJ2-7,.,TRBV28,TRBD2,CASSGSSGMISYEQYF,TGTGCCAGCAGCGGGAGTAGCGGGATGATCTCCTACGAGCAGTACTTC
TRBJ2-3,.,TRBV6-5,.,CASSTTGEDTQYF,TGTGCCAGCAGTACCACGGGAGAAGATACGCAGTATTTT
TRBJ2-2,.,TRBV7-9,.,CASSLGGAGELFF,TGTGCCAGCAGCTTAGGAGGGGCCGGGGAGCTGTTTTTT
TRBJ2-1,.,TRBV6-6,TRBD2,CASSLTSGPDYNEQFF,TGTGCCAGCAGTCTCACTAGCGGACCTGATTACAATGAGCAGTTCTTC
TRBJ1-1,.,TRBV4-1,.,CASSQEKAKNTEAFF,TGCGCCAGCAGCCAAGAAAAGGCTAAAAACACTGAAGCTTTCTTT
TRBJ1-1,.,TRBV7-6,TRBD1,CASSEGQGYTEAFF,TGTGCCAGCAGCGAGGGACAGGGGTACACTGAAGCTTTCTTT
TRBJ2-3,.,TRBV27,.,CASSDYPNSYTQYF,TGTGCCAGCAGCGACTACCCGAACTCTTATACGCAGTATTTT
TRBJ2-1,once,TRBV4-1,TRBD2,CASSQDRGTITSWYNEQFF,TGCGCCAGCAGCCAAGATCGGGGGACTATCACGAGTTGGTACAATGAGCAGTTCTTC
TRBJ2-3,.,TRBV14,.,CASSRGGRVTDTQYF,TGTGCCAGCAGCCGAGGGGGGAGAGTGACAGATACGCAGTATTTT
TRBJ2-7,.,TRBV6-5,TRBD2,CASSYSQREGYEQYF,TGTGCCAGCAGTTACTCCCAGCGGGAGGGCTACGAGCAGTACTTC
TRBJ1-2,.,TRBV28,.,CASSLFGGLGKGYTF,TGTGCCAGCAGTTTATTTGGGGGGCTAGGGAAGGGCTACACCTTC
TRBJ1-5,once,TRBV28,.,CASSLSVYQPQHF,TGTGCCAGCAGTTTGTCCGTCTATCAGCCCCAGCATTTT
TRBJ2-7,once,TRBV5-1,TRBD2,CASSLLSSGCYEQYF,TGCGCCAGCAGCTTGTTGTCTAGCGGTTGTTACGAGCAGTACTTC
TRBJ2-6,.,TRBV29-1,.,CSDRQVFGANVLTF,TGCAGCGACAGACAGGTGTTCGGGGCCAACGTCCTGACTTTC
TRBJ2-3,.,TRBV10-3,.,CAISGGLDPNTQYF,TGTGCCATCAGTGGAGGACTGGATCCGAATACGCAGTATTTT
TRBJ2-7,.,TRBV28,TRBD2,CASSFVYGGRARYEQYF,TGTGCCAGCAGTTTCGTGTATGGCGGGAGGGCCAGGTACGAGCAGTACTTC
TRBJ1-2,once,TRBV7-3,TRBD1,CASSLLRQGNGYTF,TGTGCCAGCAGCTTACTCCGACAGGGGAATGGCTACACCTTC
TRBJ2-7,.,TRBV28,TRBD1,CASSLCWGQGKYEQYF,TGTGCCAGCAGTTTATGCTGGGGACAGGGAAAATACGAGCAGTACTTC
TRBJ1-3,once,TRBV5-1,TRBD1,CASSPGQNSGNTIYF,TGCGCCAGCAGCCCGGGACAGAACTCTGGAAACACCATATATTTT
TRBJ2-1,.,TRBV5-1,.,CASSLFHGGHEQFF,TGCGCCAGCAGCTTGTTCCACGGGGGGCATGAGCAGTTCTTC
TRBJ2-2,.,TRBV14,TRBD1,CASSQPKPGTGDPGELFF,TGTGCCAGCAGCCAACCGAAACCTGGGACAGGGGATCCCGGGGAGCTGTTTTTT
TRBJ1-1,.,TRBV5-1,.,CASSPDGKLEAFF,TGCGCCAGCAGCCCGGACGGTAAACTAGAAGCTTTCTTT
TRBJ2-2,.,TRBV19,TRBD1,CASSIRGTGLTGELFF,TGTGCCAGTAGTATACGGGGGACAGGCCTCACCGGGGAGCTGTTTTTT
TRBJ2-3,once,TRBV29-1,TRBD1,CSPGARDRGRDTQYF,TGCAGCCCCGGAGCCCGGGACAGGGGGCGGGATACGCAGTATTTT
TRBJ1-1,.,TRBV6-1,.,CASSPYRVNTEAFF,TGTGCCAGCAGCCCTTACAGGGTGAACACTGAAGCTTTCTTT
TRBJ1-2,.,TRBV28,.,CASIPSTGANYGYTF,TGTGCCAGCATCCCCTCGACAGGAGCTAACTATGGCTACACCTTC
TRBJ2-5,few,TRBV28,.,CASSHDGQETQYF,TGTGCCAGCAGCCACGACGGGCAAGAGACCCAGTACTTC
TRBJ1-1,.,TRBV15,.,CATSRENPGKHGAFF,TGTGCCACCAGCAGAGAAAACCCAGGGAAGCACGGAGCTTTCTTT
TRBJ1-2,.,TRBV7-9,TRBD1,CASSPRDRGLNYGYTF,TGTGCCAGCAGCCCCCGGGACAGGGGGCTTAACTATGGCTACACCTTC
TRBJ2-7,.,TRBV9,.,CASSPRANPLKPPSYEQYF,TGTGCCAGCAGCCCCCGTGCCAACCCACTTAAACCTCCCTCCTACGAGCAGTACTTC
TRBJ2-7,.,TRBV7-8,.,CASSFRQGWNEQYF,TGTGCCAGCAGCTTCCGGCAGGGGTGGAACGAGCAGTACTTC
TRBJ2-2,.,TRBV27,.,CASSPSQGAGELFF,TGTGCCAGCAGTCCCTCCCAGGGTGCCGGGGAGCTGTTTTTT